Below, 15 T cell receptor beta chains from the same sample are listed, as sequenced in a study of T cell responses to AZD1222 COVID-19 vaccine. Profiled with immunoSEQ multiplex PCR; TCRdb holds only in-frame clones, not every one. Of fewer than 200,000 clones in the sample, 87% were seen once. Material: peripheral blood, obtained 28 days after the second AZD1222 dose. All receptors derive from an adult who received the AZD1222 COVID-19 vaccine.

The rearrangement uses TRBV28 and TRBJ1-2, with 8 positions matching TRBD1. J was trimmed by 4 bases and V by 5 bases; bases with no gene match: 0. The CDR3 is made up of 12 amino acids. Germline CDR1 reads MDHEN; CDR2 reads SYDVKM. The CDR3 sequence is CASSTGGYGYTF. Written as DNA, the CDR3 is TGTGCCAGCAGTACAGGGGGCTATGGCTACACCTTC.

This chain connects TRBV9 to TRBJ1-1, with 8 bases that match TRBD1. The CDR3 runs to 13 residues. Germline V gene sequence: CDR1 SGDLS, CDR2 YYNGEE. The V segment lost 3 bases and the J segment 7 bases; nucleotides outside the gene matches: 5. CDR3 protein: CASSGAGGYEAFF. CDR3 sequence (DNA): TGTGCCAGCAGCGGAGCAGGGGGCTATGAAGCTTTCTTT.

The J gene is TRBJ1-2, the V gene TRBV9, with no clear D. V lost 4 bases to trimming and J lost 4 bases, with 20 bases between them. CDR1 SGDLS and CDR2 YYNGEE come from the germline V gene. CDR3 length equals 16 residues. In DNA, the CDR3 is TGTGCCAGCAGCTCACGACTTGGGGTATCGGTCTATGGCTACACCTTC. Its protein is CASSSRLGVSVYGYTF.

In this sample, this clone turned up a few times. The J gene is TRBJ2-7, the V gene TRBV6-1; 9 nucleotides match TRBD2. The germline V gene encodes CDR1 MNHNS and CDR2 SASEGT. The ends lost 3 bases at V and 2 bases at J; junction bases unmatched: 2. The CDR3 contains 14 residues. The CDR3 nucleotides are TGTGCCAGCAGTGAGACTAGCGGAGCCTACGAGCAGTACTTC. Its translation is CASSETSGAYEQYF.

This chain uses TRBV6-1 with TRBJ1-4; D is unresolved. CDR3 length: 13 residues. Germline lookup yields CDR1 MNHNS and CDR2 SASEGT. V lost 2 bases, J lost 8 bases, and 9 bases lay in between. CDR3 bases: TGTGCCAGCAGTGAAATCCCAGCAGAAAAACTGTTTTTT. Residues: CASSEIPAEKLFF.

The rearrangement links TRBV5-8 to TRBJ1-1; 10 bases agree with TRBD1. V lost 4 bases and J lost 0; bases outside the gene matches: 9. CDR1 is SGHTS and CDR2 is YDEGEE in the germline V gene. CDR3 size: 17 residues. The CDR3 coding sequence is TGTGCCAGCAGCCTAGGGACAGGGGCCCGTTTGAACACTGAAGCTTTCTTT. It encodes CASSLGTGARLNTEAFF.

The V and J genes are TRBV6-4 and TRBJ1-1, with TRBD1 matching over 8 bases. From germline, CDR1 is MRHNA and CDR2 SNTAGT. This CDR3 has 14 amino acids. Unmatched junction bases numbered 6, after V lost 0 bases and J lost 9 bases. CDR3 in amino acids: CASSDSAGGGKAFF. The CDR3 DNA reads TGTGCCAGCAGTGACTCGGCAGGGGGCGGGAAAGCTTTCTTT.

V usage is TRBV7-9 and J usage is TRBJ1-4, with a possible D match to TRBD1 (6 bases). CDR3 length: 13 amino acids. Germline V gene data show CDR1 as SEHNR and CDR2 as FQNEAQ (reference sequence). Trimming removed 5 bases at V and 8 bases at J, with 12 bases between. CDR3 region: CASSPTGGEKLFF. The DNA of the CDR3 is TGTGCCAGCAGCCCCACGGGGGGCGAAAAACTGTTTTTT.

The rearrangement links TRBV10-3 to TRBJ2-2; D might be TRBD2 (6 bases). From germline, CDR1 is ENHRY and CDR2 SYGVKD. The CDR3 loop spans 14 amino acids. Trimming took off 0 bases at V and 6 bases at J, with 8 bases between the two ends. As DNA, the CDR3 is TGTGCCATCAGTGAGTCGGCGGGGCCCGGGGAGCTGTTTTTT. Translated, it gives CAISESAGPGELFF.

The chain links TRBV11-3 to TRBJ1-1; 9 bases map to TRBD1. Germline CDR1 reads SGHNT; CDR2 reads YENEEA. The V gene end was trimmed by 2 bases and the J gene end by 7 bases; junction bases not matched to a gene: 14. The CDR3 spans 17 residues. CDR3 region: CASSLSPPQGAQSEAFF. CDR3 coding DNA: TGTGCCAGCAGCTTAAGCCCCCCACAGGGGGCGCAAAGTGAAGCTTTCTTT.

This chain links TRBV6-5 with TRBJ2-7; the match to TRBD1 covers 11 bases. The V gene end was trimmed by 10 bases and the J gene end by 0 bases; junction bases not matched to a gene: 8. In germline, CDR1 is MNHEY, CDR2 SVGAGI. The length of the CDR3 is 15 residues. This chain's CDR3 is CATFTGTGGSYEQYF. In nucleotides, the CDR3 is TGTGCCACCTTCACCGGGACAGGGGGCTCCTACGAGCAGTACTTC.

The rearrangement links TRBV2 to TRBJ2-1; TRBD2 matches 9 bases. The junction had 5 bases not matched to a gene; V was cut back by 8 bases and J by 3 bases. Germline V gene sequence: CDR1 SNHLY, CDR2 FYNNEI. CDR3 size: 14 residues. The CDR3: CASGQREVYNEQFF. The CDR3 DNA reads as TGTGCCAGCGGTCAGCGGGAGGTCTACAATGAGCAGTTCTTC.

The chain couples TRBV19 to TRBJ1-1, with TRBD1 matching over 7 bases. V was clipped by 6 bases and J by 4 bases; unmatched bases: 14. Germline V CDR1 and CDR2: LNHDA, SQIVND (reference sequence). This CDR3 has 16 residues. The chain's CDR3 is CASRPRGTIASTEAFF. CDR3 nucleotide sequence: TGTGCCAGTAGACCCAGGGGGACCATAGCCTCCACTGAAGCTTTCTTT.

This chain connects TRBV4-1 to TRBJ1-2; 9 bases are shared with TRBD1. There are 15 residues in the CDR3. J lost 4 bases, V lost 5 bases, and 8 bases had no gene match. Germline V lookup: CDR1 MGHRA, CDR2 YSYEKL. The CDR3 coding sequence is TGCGCCAGCAGCTTACAGGGGGCCGGGGGCTATGGCTACACCTTC. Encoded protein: CASSLQGAGGYGYTF.

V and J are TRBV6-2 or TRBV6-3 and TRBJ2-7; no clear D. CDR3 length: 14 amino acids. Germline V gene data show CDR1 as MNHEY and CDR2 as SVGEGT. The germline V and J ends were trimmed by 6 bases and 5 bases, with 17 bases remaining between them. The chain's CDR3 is CASSLPPQTDEQYF. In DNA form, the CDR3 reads TGTGCCAGCAGCCTACCTCCCCAAACCGACGAGCAGTACTTC.